Shown below are 27 T cell receptor beta chains from a single sample sequenced in a study of vaccination effects on CD4 cells after COVID-19. Assay used: immunoSEQ multiplex PCR; TCRdb lists only in-frame clones, some missing. Of under 75,000 clones listed, 75% to 85% are singletons. These TCRs' antigens remain unknown. ViraFEST used viral peptide pools to expand antigen-specific CD4+ T cells before sequencing. Culturing for nine to ten days preceded CD4+ T cell isolation. In the vaccine recipients, nucleocapsid antibodies were negative and there was no prior SARS-CoV-2 infection. The sample was CD4+ T cells from PBMCs cultured with SARS-CoV-2 spike peptides, taken before COVID-19 vaccination. Every receptor here comes from a human donor who received a COVID-19 vaccine.

This clone turned up a few times. The chain has TRBV28 and TRBJ2-1; 7 bases align to TRBD2. The CDR3 covers 13 residues. Per the germline V gene, CDR1 is MDHEN and CDR2 is SYDVKM. The V segment lost 7 bases and the J segment 3 bases; nucleotides outside the gene matches: 3. CDR3 nucleotides: TGTGCCAGCACGGGGGGAGGCTACAATGAGCAGTTCTTC. Amino acids: CASTGGGYNEQFF.

The chain carries TRBV7-2 and TRBJ1-2; possible D gene TRBD1, 5 bases. The germline gives CDR1 SGHTA, CDR2 FQGNSA. V lost 5 bases to trimming and J lost 0 bases, with 13 bases between them. There are 15 residues in the CDR3. This chain's CDR3 is CASSVRGVTNYGYTF. CDR3 DNA: TGTGCCAGCAGCGTCCGGGGGGTAACTAACTATGGCTACACCTTC.

The J gene is TRBJ2-1, the V gene TRBV7-6; D perhaps matches TRBD1 (5 bases). Trimming removed 5 bases at V and 4 bases at J, with 15 bases between. CDR1 is SGHVS, CDR2 FNYEAQ, per germline. The CDR3 runs 15 residues. The CDR3: CASSPRMTVYNEQFF. CDR3 bases: TGTGCCAGCAGCCCCCGTATGACAGTATACAATGAGCAGTTCTTC.

The rearrangement uses TRBV4-1 and TRBJ1-6; D not resolved. There are 17 residues in the CDR3. Germline assignment: CDR1 MGHRA and CDR2 YSYEKL. The germline V and J ends were trimmed by 0 bases and 10 bases, with 19 bases remaining between them. CDR3 bases: TGCGCCAGCAGCCAAGACGGCCACAGTCCTACGACCTCACCCCTCCACTTT. Translated, it gives CASSQDGHSPTTSPLHF.

This sequence joins TRBV24-1 and TRBJ1-2, with 8 bases lining up with TRBD1. The V gene end was trimmed by 11 bases and the J gene end by 6 bases; junction bases not matched to a gene: 1. Per the germline V gene, CDR1 is KGHDR and CDR2 is SFDVKD. CDR3 size: 10 residues. CDR3 DNA: TGTGCCAAGACAGGGGATGGCTACACCTTC. This codes for CAKTGDGYTF.

The J gene is TRBJ2-3, the V gene TRBV18, with 10 bases lining up with TRBD2. CDR1 is KGHSH, CDR2 LQKENI, per germline. With 5 bases clipped from V and 0 bases from J, the junction kept 5 bases outside the gene matches. CDR3 length: 16 residues. CDR3 nucleotides: TGTGCCAGCTCATCCCTAGCGGGGGAAAGCACAGATACGCAGTATTTT. It codes for CASSSLAGESTDTQYF.

The V and J genes are TRBV10-3 and TRBJ1-5; no clear D gene. This CDR3 comprises 14 residues. The V and J ends lost 6 bases and 2 bases respectively, with 11 bases between them. The germline gives CDR1 ENHRY, CDR2 SYGVKD. This CDR3 reads CAISAIGGNQPQHF. The DNA of the CDR3 is TGTGCCATCAGCGCGATCGGGGGCAATCAGCCCCAGCATTTT.

The chain links TRBV11-2 to TRBJ2-7, with 8 positions matching TRBD1. CDR1 is SGHAT and CDR2 is FQNNGV in the germline V gene. This CDR3 region has 15 residues. J gave up 0 bases and V 1 base, and 2 bases lay outside the gene matches. The CDR3 DNA reads as TGTGCCAGCAGCTTAGGGGGGACAGGCTCCTACGAGCAGTACGTC. It is translated as CASSLGGTGSYEQYV.

The chain employs TRBV7-9 and TRBJ2-3, with D perhaps being TRBD1 or TRBD2 (5 bases each). Germline V gene lookup returns CDR1 SEHNR and CDR2 FQNEAQ (reference sequence). Trimming cost V 5 bases and J 2 bases, with 11 bases left between them. This CDR3 has 14 amino acids. CDR3 sequence reads: CASSLGANTDTQYF. In DNA form, the CDR3 reads TGTGCCAGCAGCCTCGGGGCCAACACAGATACGCAGTATTTT.

V is TRBV6-2 or TRBV6-3 and J is TRBJ2-3; weak D call: TRBD2 (5 bases). Trimming pared 5 bases from V and 0 bases from J, leaving 15 bases between. In germline, CDR1 is MNHEY, CDR2 SVGEGT. The CDR3 spans 16 residues. DNA of the CDR3: TGTGCCAGCAGTACGCGTGGCGGGCCCAGCACAGATACGCAGTATTTT. Its protein is CASSTRGGPSTDTQYF.

The chain uses TRBV24-1 and TRBJ2-2; D possibly corresponds to TRBD1 (6 bases). V was pared by 6 bases and J by 3 bases, with 13 bases between. The CDR3 is made up of 15 amino acids. Germline CDR1 and CDR2: KGHDR and SFDVKD. The CDR3 DNA is TGTGCCACCAGTCAACATGCAGGGGACACCGGGGAGCTGTTTTTT. It is translated as CATSQHAGDTGELFF.

V gene TRBV30 combines with J gene TRBJ1-2; 7 bases align to TRBD1. Germline V gene data show CDR1 as GTSNPN and CDR2 as SVGIG (reference sequence). V gave up 4 bases and J gave up 8 bases; unmatched junction bases: 13. The CDR3 extends over 14 amino acids. The CDR3: CAWMGNRGPGGYTF. For the CDR3, the DNA is TGTGCCTGGATGGGGAACAGGGGTCCCGGGGGCTACACCTTC.

V usage is TRBV27 and J usage is TRBJ2-1; D might be TRBD1 or TRBD2, each matching 5 bases. This CDR3 is built from 15 residues. V was pared by 5 bases and J by 6 bases, with 17 bases between. Germline V gene data show CDR1 as MNHEY and CDR2 as SMNVEV (reference sequence). The CDR3: CASSSDSRGSNEQFF. In DNA, the CDR3 is TGTGCCAGCAGTAGCGACAGTCGGGGTAGCAATGAGCAGTTCTTC.

The sample holds one count of this clone. The CDR3 DNA follows: TGTGCCAGCAGCCCCCACAGACAGGGGAACACTGAAGCTTTCTTT. It is translated as CASSPHRQGNTEAFF. The V call is TRBV5-8, the J call TRBJ1-1; 7 bases line up with TRBD1. With 4 bases clipped from V and 1 base from J, the junction kept 7 bases outside the gene matches. This CDR3 contains 15 residues. The germline gives CDR1 SGHTS, CDR2 YDEGEE. The full variable domain, rest sourced from reference TRBV5-8 and TRBJ1-1, is EAGVTQSPTHLIKTRGQQATLRCSPISGHTSVYWYQQALGLGLQFLLWYDEGEERNRGNFPPRFSGRQFPNYSSELNVNALELEDSALYLCASSPHRQGNTEAFFGQGTRLTVV.

CDR3 sequence: CASSSSGPGPETQYF. The CDR3 DNA follows: TGTGCCAGCAGTTCCTCCGGCCCGGGCCCGGAGACCCAGTACTTC. The V call is TRBV6-5, the J call TRBJ2-5; no definite D call. CDR1 and CDR2 from the germline V gene are MNHEY and SVGAGI. V was pared by 4 bases and J by 5 bases, with 17 bases between. The CDR3 extends over 15 amino acids.

The rearrangement joins TRBV3-1 (or the pseudogene TRBV3-2) to TRBJ2-3; 8 nucleotides align to TRBD2. This CDR3 is 16 amino acids long. The V gene's germline CDR1 is LGHDT and CDR2 YNNKEL (reference sequence). Unmatched junction bases numbered 6, after V lost 0 bases and J lost 4 bases. The CDR3 reads CASSQELLAGADTQYF. DNA of the CDR3: TGTGCCAGCAGCCAAGAACTGCTAGCGGGTGCAGATACGCAGTATTTT.

The chain carries TRBV25-1 and TRBJ1-5, with a tentative D call TRBD1 (5 bases). V was cut by 3 bases and J by 3 bases, with 6 bases left in between. CDR1 and CDR2 (germline): MGHDK, SYGVNS. CDR3 length: 13 amino acids. The CDR3: CASSETVNQPQHF. The CDR3 DNA sequence: TGTGCCAGCAGTGAGACAGTCAATCAGCCCCAGCATTTT.

The chain combines TRBV11-2 with TRBJ2-3, with TRBD2 matching 9 bases. The V segment lost 5 bases and the J segment 3 bases; nucleotides outside the gene matches: 6. Germline CDR1 reads SGHAT; CDR2 reads FQNNGV. The CDR3 contains 15 residues. The CDR3 sequence is CASSQIAGVTDTQYF. CDR3 nucleotides: TGTGCCAGCAGCCAGATAGCGGGGGTAACAGATACGCAGTATTTT. Full variable domain (rest looked up from reference TRBV11-2 and TRBJ2-3): EAGVAQSPRYKIIEKRQSVAFWCNPISGHATLYWYQQILGQGPKLLIQFQNNGVVDDSQLPKDRFSAERLKGVDSTLKIQPAKLEDSAVYLCASSQIAGVTDTQYFGPGTRLTVL.

This clone occurred once. CDR3 residues: CASSVTGGSTGELFF. CDR3 DNA sequence: TGTGCCAGCAGCGTAACAGGGGGCTCCACCGGGGAGCTGTTTTTT. The J gene is TRBJ2-2, the V gene TRBV9, with 9 bases that match TRBD1. The CDR3 runs to 15 residues. CDR1 is SGDLS, CDR2 YYNGEE, per germline. Trimming at V came to 1 base and at J to 4 bases, leaving 2 bases not matched to a gene.

The V call is TRBV6-5, the J call TRBJ1-2, with D perhaps matching TRBD1 (5 bases). CDR3 size: 16 residues. The V gene's germline CDR1 is MNHEY and CDR2 SVGAGI. Trimming removed 0 bases from V and 5 bases from J, with 16 bases in between. The CDR3 spells CASSYSGGQVGYGYTF. CDR3 DNA: TGTGCCAGCAGTTACTCGGGGGGTCAGGTCGGGTATGGCTACACCTTC.

The genes are TRBV5-1 and TRBJ2-6; the D is unclear. This CDR3 has 15 residues. V shed 2 bases and J shed 0 bases, with 6 bases lying between them. Germline V gives CDR1 SGHRS, CDR2 YFSETQ. Here the CDR3 reads CASSLGISGANVLTF. The CDR3 DNA reads as TGCGCCAGCAGCTTAGGGATCTCTGGGGCCAACGTCCTGACTTTC.

The chain is built from TRBV19 and TRBJ1-5, with D unclear. The germline CDR1 and CDR2 sequences are LNHDA and SQIVND (reference sequence). The CDR3 extends over 12 amino acids. Trimming pared 5 bases from V and 4 bases from J, leaving 6 bases between. The CDR3 region is CASSRVNQPQHF. CDR3 coding DNA: TGTGCCAGTAGTCGAGTAAATCAGCCCCAGCATTTT.

This chain uses TRBV7-2 with TRBJ2-7; 8 nucleotides agree with TRBD1. J lost 5 bases, V lost 5 bases, and 8 bases had no gene match. The CDR3 runs to 14 residues. Per germline, CDR1 SGHTA and CDR2 FQGNSA. CDR3 in DNA: TGTGCCAGCAGCCTCCGGCAGGGGGCGAACGAGCAGTACGTC. This gives the protein CASSLRQGANEQYV.

The chain employs TRBV4-1 and TRBJ2-6; no reliable D call. The germline CDR1 and CDR2 sequences are MGHRA and YSYEKL. The CDR3 length is 16 residues. The V and J ends lost 2 bases and 0 bases respectively, with 8 bases between them. The CDR3: CASSQHTLSGANVLTF. DNA of the CDR3: TGCGCCAGCAGCCAACACACACTCTCTGGGGCCAACGTCCTGACTTTC.

This clone came up once. This chain connects TRBV7-2 to TRBJ1-3; TRBD1 matches 9 bases. There are 18 residues in the CDR3. Germline CDR1 and CDR2: SGHTA and FQGNSA. The V and J ends lost 8 bases and 3 bases, in that order; junction bases with no gene match: 17. Written as DNA, the CDR3 is TGTGCCAGCTCCCCCCGGCCGGTGACAGGGGGTCTTGGAAACACCATATATTTT. Encoded protein: CASSPRPVTGGLGNTIYF.

DNA of the CDR3: TGTGCCACCAGTGACTACGGGACAGGGCCCTTTGGCGAGCAGTACGTC. Its protein is CATSDYGTGPFGEQYV. The chain combines TRBV24-1 with TRBJ2-7, with 9 bases matching TRBD1. The germline V gene encodes CDR1 KGHDR and CDR2 SFDVKD. The CDR3 sequence is 16 residues long. V dropped 4 bases and J dropped 6; count of bases not matched to a gene: 12.

This clone was picked up one time. The rearrangement links TRBV6-5 to TRBJ1-1; maybe TRBD1 (6 bases). This CDR3 is built from 12 residues. Germline CDR1 and CDR2: MNHEY and SVGAGI. V gave up 6 bases and J gave up 6 bases, with 11 bases separating them. CDR3 amino acids: CASRQGSSEAFF. In DNA form, the CDR3 reads TGTGCCAGCAGGCAGGGGAGCTCTGAAGCTTTCTTT.